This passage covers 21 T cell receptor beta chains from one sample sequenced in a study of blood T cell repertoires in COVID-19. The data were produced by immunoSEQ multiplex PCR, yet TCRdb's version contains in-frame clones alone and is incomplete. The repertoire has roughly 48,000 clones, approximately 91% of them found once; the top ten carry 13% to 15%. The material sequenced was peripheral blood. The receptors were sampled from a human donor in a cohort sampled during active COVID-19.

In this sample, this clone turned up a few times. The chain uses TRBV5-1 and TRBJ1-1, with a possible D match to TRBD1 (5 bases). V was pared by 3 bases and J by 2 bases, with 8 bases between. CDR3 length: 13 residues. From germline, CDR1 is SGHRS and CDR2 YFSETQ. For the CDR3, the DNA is TGCGCCAGCAGCTGGGGGGTTAACACTGAAGCTTTCTTT. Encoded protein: CASSWGVNTEAFF.

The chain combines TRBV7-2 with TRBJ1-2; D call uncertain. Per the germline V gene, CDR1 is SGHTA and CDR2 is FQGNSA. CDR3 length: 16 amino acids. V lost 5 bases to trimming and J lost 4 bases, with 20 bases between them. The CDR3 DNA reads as TGTGCCAGCAGCCCCACCGGAGAGGCGCGGGGCTATGGCTACACCTTC. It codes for CASSPTGEARGYGYTF.

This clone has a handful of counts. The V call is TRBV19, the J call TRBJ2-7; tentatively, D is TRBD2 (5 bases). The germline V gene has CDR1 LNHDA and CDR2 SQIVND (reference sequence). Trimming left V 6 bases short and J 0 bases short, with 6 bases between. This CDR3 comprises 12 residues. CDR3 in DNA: TGTGCCAGTAGGGGGAGCTCCTACGAGCAGTACTTC. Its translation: CASRGSSYEQYF.

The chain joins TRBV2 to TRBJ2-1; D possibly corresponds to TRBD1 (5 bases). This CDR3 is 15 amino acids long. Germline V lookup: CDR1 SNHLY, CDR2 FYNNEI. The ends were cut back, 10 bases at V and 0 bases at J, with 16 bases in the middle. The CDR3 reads CAIPDKPISYNEQFF. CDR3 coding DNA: TGTGCCATTCCGGACAAGCCGATCTCCTACAATGAGCAGTTCTTC.

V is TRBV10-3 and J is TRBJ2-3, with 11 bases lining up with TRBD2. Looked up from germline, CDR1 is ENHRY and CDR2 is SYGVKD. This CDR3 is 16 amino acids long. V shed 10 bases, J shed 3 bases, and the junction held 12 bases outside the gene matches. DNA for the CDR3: TGTGCCACTAATCTAGCGGGGGGCCATATTACAGATACGCAGTATTTT. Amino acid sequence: CATNLAGGHITDTQYF.

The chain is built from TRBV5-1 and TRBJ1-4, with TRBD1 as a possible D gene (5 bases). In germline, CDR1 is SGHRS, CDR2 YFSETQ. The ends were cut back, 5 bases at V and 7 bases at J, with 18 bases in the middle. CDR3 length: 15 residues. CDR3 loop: CASRGLPAGSEKLFF. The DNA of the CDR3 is TGCGCCAGCAGGGGACTACCAGCGGGCAGTGAAAAACTGTTTTTT. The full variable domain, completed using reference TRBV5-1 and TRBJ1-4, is KAGVTQTPRYLIKTRGQQVTLSCSPISGHRSVSWYQQTPGQGLQFLFEYFSETQRNKGNFPGRFSGRQFSNSRSEMNVSTLELGDSALYLCASRGLPAGSEKLFFGSGTQLSVL.

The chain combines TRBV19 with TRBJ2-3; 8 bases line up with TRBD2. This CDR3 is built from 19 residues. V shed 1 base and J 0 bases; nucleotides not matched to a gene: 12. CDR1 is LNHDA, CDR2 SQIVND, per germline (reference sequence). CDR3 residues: CASSIGGPLAVTSTDTQYF. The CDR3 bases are TGTGCCAGTAGTATAGGAGGCCCACTAGCGGTTACTAGCACAGATACGCAGTATTTT.

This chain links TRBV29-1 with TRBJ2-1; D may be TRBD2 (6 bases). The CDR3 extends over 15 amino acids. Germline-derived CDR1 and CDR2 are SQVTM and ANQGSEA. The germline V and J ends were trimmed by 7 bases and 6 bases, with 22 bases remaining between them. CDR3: CSGTPGTPSLNEQFF. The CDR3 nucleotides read TGCAGCGGGACACCCGGGACTCCGTCCCTCAATGAGCAGTTCTTC.

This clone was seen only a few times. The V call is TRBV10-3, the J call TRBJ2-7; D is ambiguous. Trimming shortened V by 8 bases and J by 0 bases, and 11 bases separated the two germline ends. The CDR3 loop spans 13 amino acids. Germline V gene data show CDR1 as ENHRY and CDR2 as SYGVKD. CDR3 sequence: CAILRDPSYEQYF. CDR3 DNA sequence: TGTGCCATCTTACGCGATCCCTCCTACGAGCAGTACTTC.

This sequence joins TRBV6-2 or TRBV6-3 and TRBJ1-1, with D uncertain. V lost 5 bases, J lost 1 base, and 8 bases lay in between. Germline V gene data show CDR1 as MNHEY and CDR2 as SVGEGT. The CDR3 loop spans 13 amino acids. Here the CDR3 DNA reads TGTGCCAGCAGTGTTTTCTCGAACACTGAAGCTTTCTTT. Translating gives CASSVFSNTEAFF.

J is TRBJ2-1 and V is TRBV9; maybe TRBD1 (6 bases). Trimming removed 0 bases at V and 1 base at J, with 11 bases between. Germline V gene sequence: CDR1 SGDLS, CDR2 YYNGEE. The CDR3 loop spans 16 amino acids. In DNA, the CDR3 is TGTGCCAGCAGCGTAGCCGGCAGGGGATCCTACAATGAGCAGTTCTTC. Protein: CASSVAGRGSYNEQFF.

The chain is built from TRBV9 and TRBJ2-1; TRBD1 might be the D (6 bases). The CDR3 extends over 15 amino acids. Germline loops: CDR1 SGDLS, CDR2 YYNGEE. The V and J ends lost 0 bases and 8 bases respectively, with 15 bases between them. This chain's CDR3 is CASSVALGAAYEQFF. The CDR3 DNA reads TGTGCCAGCAGCGTAGCTTTGGGGGCGGCGTATGAGCAGTTCTTC.

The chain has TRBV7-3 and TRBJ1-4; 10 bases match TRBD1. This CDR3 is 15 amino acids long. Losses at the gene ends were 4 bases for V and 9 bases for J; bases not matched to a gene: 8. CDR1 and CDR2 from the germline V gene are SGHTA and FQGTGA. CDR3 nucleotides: TGTGCCAGCAGCTCACGTGGGACAGGGGAGAAAAAACTGTTTTTT. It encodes CASSSRGTGEKKLFF.

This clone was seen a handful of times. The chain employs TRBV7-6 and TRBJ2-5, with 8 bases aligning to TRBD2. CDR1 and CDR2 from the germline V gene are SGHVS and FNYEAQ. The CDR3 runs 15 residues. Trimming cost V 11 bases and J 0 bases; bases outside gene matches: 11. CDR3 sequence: CALASSGGYQETQYF. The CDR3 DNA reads TGTGCCCTTGCATCGTCGGGGGGGTACCAAGAGACCCAGTACTTC. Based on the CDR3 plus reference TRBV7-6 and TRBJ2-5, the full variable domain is GAGVSQSPRYKVTKRGQDVALRCDPISGHVSLYWYRQALGQGPEFLTYFNYEAQQDKSGLPNDRFSAERPEGSISTLTIQRTEQRDSAMYRCALASSGGYQETQYFGPGTRLLVL.

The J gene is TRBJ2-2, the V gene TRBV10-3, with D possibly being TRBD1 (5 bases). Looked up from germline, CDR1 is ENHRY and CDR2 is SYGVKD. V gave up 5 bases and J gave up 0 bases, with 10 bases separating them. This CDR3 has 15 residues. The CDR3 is CAISRKQANTGELFF. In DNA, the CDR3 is TGTGCCATCAGTAGGAAACAGGCGAACACCGGGGAGCTGTTTTTT.

CDR3 protein: CASSPSWGRDQPQHF. The DNA of the CDR3 is TGTGCCAGCTCACCCTCCTGGGGGCGTGATCAGCCCCAGCATTTT. This chain links TRBV18 with TRBJ1-5, with a tentative D call TRBD1 (6 bases). Germline V CDR1 and CDR2: KGHSH, LQKENI. CDR3 length equals 15 residues. Trimming pared 3 bases from V and 5 bases from J, leaving 14 bases between.

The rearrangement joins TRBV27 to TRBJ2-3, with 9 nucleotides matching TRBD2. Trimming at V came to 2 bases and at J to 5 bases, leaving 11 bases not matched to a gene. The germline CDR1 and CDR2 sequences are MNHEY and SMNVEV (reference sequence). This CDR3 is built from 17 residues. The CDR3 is CASSLLGGGARGDTQYF. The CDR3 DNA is TGTGCCAGCAGTTTACTAGGCGGGGGGGCCAGAGGAGATACGCAGTATTTT.

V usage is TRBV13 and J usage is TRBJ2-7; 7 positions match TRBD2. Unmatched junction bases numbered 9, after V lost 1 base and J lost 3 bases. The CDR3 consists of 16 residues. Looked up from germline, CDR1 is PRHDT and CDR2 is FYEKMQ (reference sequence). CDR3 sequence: CASSLARGGFGYEQYF. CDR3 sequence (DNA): TGTGCCAGCAGCTTAGCTAGGGGAGGGTTCGGCTACGAGCAGTACTTC.

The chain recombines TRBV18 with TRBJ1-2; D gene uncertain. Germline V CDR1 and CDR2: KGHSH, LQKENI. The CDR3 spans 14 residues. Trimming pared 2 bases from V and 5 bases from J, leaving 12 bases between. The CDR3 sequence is CASSPSVQSYGYTF. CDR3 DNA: TGTGCCAGCTCACCATCCGTACAGTCTTATGGCTACACCTTC. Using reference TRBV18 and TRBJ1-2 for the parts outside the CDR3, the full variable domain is NAGVMQNPRHLVRRRGQEARLRCSPMKGHSHVYWYRQLPEEGLKFMVYLQKENIIDESGMPKERFSAEFPKEGPSILRIQQVVRGDSAAYFCASSPSVQSYGYTFGSGTRLTVV.

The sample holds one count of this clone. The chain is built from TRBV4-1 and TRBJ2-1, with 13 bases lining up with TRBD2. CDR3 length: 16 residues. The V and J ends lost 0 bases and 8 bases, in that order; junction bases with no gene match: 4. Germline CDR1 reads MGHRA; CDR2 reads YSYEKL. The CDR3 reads CASSQDTSGGVYEQFF. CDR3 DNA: TGCGCCAGCAGCCAAGATACTAGCGGGGGGGTCTATGAGCAGTTCTTC.

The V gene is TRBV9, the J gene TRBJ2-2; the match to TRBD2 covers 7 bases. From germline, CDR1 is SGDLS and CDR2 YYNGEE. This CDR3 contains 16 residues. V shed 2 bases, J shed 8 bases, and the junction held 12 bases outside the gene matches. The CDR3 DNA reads TGTGCCAGCAGCGTTGGCGGCGGACGGGGACTAGGGGAGCTGTTTTTT. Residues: CASSVGGGRGLGELFF.